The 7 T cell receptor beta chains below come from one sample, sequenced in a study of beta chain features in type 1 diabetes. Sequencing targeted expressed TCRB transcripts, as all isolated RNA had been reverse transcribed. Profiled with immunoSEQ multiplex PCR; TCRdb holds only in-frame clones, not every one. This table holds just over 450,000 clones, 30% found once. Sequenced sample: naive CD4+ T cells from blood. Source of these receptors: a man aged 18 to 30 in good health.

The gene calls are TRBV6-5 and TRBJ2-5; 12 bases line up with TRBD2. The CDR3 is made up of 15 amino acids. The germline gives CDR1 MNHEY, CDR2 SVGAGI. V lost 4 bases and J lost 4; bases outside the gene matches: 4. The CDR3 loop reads CASSWTSGISETQYF. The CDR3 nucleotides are TGTGCCAGCAGTTGGACTAGCGGGATTTCAGAGACCCAGTACTTC.

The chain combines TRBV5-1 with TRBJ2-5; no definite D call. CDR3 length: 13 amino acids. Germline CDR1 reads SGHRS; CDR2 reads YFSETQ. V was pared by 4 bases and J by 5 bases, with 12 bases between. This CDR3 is CASSLGYGETQYF. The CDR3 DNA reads TGCGCCAGCAGCCTAGGGTACGGGGAGACCCAGTACTTC.

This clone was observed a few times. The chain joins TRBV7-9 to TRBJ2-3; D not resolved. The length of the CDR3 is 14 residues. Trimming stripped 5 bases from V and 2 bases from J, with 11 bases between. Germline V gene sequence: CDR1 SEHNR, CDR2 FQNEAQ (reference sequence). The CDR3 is CASSGATYTDTQYF. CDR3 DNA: TGTGCCAGCAGCGGTGCGACGTACACAGATACGCAGTATTTT. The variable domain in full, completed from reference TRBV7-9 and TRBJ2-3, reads DTGVSQNPRHKITKRGQNVTFRCDPISEHNRLYWYRQTLGQGPEFLTYFQNEAQLEKSRLLSDRFSAERPKGSFSTLEIQRTEQGDSAMYLCASSGATYTDTQYFGPGTRLTVL.

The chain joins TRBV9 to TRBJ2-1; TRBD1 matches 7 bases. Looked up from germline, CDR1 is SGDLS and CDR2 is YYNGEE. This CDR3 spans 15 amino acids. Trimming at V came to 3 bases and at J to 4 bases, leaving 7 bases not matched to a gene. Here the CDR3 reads CASSGGDSIYNEQFF. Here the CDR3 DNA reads TGTGCCAGCAGCGGTGGGGACAGTATTTACAATGAGCAGTTCTTC. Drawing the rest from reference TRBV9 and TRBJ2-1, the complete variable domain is DSGVTQTPKHLITATGQRVTLRCSPRSGDLSVYWYQQSLDQGLQFLIQYYNGEERAKGNILERFSAQQFPDLHSELNLSSLELGDSALYFCASSGGDSIYNEQFFGPGTRLTVL.

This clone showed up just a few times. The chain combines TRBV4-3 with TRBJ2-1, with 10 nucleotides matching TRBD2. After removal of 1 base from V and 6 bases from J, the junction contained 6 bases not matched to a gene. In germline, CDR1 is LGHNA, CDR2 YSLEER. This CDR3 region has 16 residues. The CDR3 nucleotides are TGCGCCAGCAGCCAAGTGCGGCTAGCGGGAGTCAATGAGCAGTTCTTC. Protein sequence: CASSQVRLAGVNEQFF.

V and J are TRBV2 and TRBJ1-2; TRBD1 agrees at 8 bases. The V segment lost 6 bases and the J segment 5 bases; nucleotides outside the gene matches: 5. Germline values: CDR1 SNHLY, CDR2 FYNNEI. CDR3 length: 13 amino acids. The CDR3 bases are TGTGCCAGCAGCGGGACAGGTCCTTATGGCTACACCTTC. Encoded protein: CASSGTGPYGYTF.

The CDR3: CAWRKQGNTEAFF. CDR3 nucleotides: TGTGCCTGGAGGAAACAGGGGAACACTGAAGCTTTCTTT. The rearrangement joins TRBV30 to TRBJ1-1, with TRBD1 as a possible D gene (6 bases). CDR1 and CDR2 from the germline V gene are GTSNPN and SVGIG (reference sequence). This CDR3 contains 13 residues. V was shortened by 3 bases and J by 1 base, with 9 bases between the two germline ends.